This TCR beta chain was recorded in a study of T-cell reconstitution after alpha-beta-depleted transplantation in children. This clonotype was detected ten times or more. Its antigen is still unknown. The ends lost 6 bases at V and 4 bases at J; junction bases unmatched: 6. Germline assignment: CDR1 SEHNR and CDR2 FQNEAQ (reference sequence). The CDR3 has 15 amino acids. Researchers prepared the TCRbeta library using unique molecular identifiers, the study reports. TCRdb reprocessed the PCR reads via MiXCR and lists one record per CDR3 protein. There are under 300,000 distinct CDR3 sequences in the sample; approximately 10% occur only once, and around 20% lies in the top ten. Findings and caveats of the study: At around two months after transplant, the alpha-beta T cells were reportedly derived from several hundred expanded clones that came from non-depleted graft cells. Some patients owed their high day-60 TCRbeta diversity to surviving recipient T cells and thymic progenitors. Hyperexpanded clones declined; after one year, newly produced T cells mostly supplied diversity.

This sequence was found in a male patient between 2 and 15 years old who had a stem cell transplant for chronic granulomatous disease, so the T cells may come from the graft donor. The material was peripheral blood, obtained 180 days after TCRalphabeta/CD19-depleted stem cell transplant. This chain connects TRBV7-9 to TRBJ2-2; TRBD1 matches 9 bases. The CDR3 bases are TGTGCCAGCAGTCCGGGACAGGGTTCCACCGGGGAGCTGTTTTTT. Protein product: CASSPGQGSTGELFF.